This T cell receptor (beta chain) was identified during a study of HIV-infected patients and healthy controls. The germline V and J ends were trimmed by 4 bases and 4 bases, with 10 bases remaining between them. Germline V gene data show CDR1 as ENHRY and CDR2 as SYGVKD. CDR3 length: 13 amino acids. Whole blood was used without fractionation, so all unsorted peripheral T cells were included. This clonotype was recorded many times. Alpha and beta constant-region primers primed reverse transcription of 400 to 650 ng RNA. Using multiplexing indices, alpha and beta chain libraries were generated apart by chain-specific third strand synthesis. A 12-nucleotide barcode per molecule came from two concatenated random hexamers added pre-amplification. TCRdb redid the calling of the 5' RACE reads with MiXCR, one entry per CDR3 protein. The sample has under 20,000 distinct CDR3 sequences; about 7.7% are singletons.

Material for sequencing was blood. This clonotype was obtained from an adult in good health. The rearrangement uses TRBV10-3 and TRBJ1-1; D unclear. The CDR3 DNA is TGTGCCATCAGTGGGGCCAGCATCACTGAAGCTTTCTTT. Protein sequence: CAISGASITEAFF.